Sequencing of this TCR beta chain was carried out in a study of cytomegalovirus exposure and HLA in healthy donors. Study-level findings and limits: Later analysis revealed greater clonal expansion in HLA-associated TCR beta chains than in equally common others.

Points on this clone: Its antigen is not identified.

The PCR ran on 60 Vbeta and 13 Jbeta primers. Sequencing used immunoSEQ multiplex PCR; TCRdb keeps in-frame clones, though not all of them. The top ten hold about 14% of the sample, which has about 86,000 clones, about 85% seen once. The CDR3 has 14 residues. V was trimmed by 3 bases and J by 5 bases, leaving 10 bases between them. The germline V gene has CDR1 KGHSH and CDR2 LQKENI. This chain uses TRBV18 with TRBJ2-2, with D possibly TRBD2 on 6 matching bases. This clonotype originated in a woman aged 40 to 55 in good health and CMV-seropositive. The sequencing input was PBMCs. The CDR3 region has the DNA TGTGCCAGCTCACCCCCCGCGGGGACCGGGGAGCTGTTTTTT. It encodes CASSPPAGTGELFF.